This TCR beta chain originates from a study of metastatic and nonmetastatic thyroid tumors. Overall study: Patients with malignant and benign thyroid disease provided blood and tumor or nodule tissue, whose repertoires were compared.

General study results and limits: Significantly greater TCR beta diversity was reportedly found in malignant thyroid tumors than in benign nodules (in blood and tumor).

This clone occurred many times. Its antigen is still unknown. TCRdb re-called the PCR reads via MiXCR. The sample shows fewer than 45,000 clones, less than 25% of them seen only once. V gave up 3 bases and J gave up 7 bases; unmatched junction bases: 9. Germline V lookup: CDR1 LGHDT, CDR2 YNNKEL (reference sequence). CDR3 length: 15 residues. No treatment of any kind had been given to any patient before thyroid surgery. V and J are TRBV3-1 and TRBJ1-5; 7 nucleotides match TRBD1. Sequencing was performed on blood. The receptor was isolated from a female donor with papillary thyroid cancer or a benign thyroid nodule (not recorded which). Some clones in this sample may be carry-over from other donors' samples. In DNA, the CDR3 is TGTGCCAGCAGCCAGGGACAGCTAGGGATACAGCCCCAGCATTTT. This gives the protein CASSQGQLGIQPQHF.